A single sample gave rise to the 7 T cell receptor beta chains below, sequenced in a study of blood T cells in healthy people across ages. The second PCR ran about 6 to 12 cycles with a sample-barcoded 5' primer and J-beta primers. TCRdb fed the 5' RACE reads into MiXCR, producing one record per CDR3 protein. The table includes some 920,000 distinct CDR3 sequences, roughly 51% detected once. The sequenced material came from blood. The receptors come from a woman aged 60 to 75 in good health.

The chain joins TRBV10-3 to TRBJ2-5; 7 nucleotides align to TRBD2. The germline V gene has CDR1 ENHRY and CDR2 SYGVKD. The CDR3 sequence is 16 residues long. The V segment lost 1 base and the J segment 0 bases; nucleotides outside the gene matches: 5. The CDR3 coding sequence is TGTGCCATCAGTGAGTTGTGGCTAGCGGACCAAGAGACCCAGTACTTC. Its protein is CAISELWLADQETQYF.

This rearrangement joins TRBV12-3 or TRBV12-4 to TRBJ2-1, with TRBD2 identical over 7 bases. CDR3 length: 15 residues. V lost 3 bases and J lost 4; bases outside the gene matches: 6. The CDR3 is CASSFGGTLYNEQFF. As DNA, the CDR3 is TGTGCCAGCAGTTTCGGGGGGACGCTTTACAATGAGCAGTTCTTC.

The gene calls are TRBV28 and TRBJ2-5, with 8 bases aligning to TRBD2. V shed 6 bases, J shed 11 bases, and the junction held 17 bases outside the gene matches. The CDR3 covers 15 residues. The germline CDR1 and CDR2 sequences are MDHEN and SYDVKM. This CDR3 is CASRGWREDTGEQYF. The CDR3 coding sequence is TGTGCCAGCAGGGGCTGGCGGGAGGATACCGGGGAGCAGTACTTC.

J is TRBJ2-5 and V is TRBV11-2; 9 bases are shared with TRBD2. The CDR3 contains 14 residues. Per the germline V gene, CDR1 is SGHAT and CDR2 is FQNNGV. After removal of 2 bases from V and 4 bases from J, the junction contained 2 bases not matched to a gene. The CDR3 spells CASSLLAGAETQYF. CDR3 coding DNA: TGTGCCAGCAGCTTATTAGCGGGAGCAGAGACCCAGTACTTC.

This chain links TRBV7-2 with TRBJ2-5; D might be TRBD2 (5 bases). This CDR3 is 11 amino acids long. CDR1 and CDR2 from the germline V gene are SGHTA and FQGNSA. V dropped 5 bases and J dropped 11 bases, with 12 bases sitting between them. The CDR3 DNA reads as TGTGCCAGCAGCCGGGATTGGGAGCAGTACTTC. Translating it yields CASSRDWEQYF. Filled out from reference TRBV7-2 and TRBJ2-5, the complete variable domain reads GAGVSQSPSNKVTEKGKDVELRCDPISGHTALYWYRQSLGQGLEFLIYFQGNSAPDKSGLPSDRFSAERTGGSVSTLTIQRTQQEDSAVYLCASSRDWEQYFGPGTRLLVL.

V gene TRBV3-1 combines with J gene TRBJ2-1, with D maybe TRBD1 (5 bases). The CDR3 loop spans 15 amino acids. The V end was cut by 3 bases, the J end by 3 bases, with 12 bases between. Germline V lookup: CDR1 LGHDT, CDR2 YNNKEL (reference sequence). The CDR3: CASSQTAGNYNEQFF. The CDR3 DNA follows: TGTGCCAGCAGCCAGACAGCAGGGAACTACAATGAGCAGTTCTTC.

V gene TRBV27 combines with J gene TRBJ2-1; TRBD2 aligns across 10 bases. The J segment lost 8 bases and the V segment lost 4 bases, leaving 11 bases of the junction unmatched. Germline values: CDR1 MNHEY, CDR2 SMNVEV (reference sequence). The CDR3 loop spans 16 amino acids. CDR3 sequence reads: CASSSYGTSVIDEQFF. The CDR3, as DNA: TGTGCCAGCAGTTCATACGGGACTAGCGTGATCGATGAGCAGTTCTTC.